This T cell receptor (beta chain) originates from a study of blood T cell dynamics during melanoma immunotherapy. Germline V gene data show CDR1 as SNHLY and CDR2 as FYNNEI. The CDR3 totals 13 residues. V shed 3 bases and J shed 9 bases, with 12 bases lying between them. Repertoires were generated with immunoSEQ multiplex PCR, while TCRdb's copy carries only in-frame clones and drops some. The data show 10,000 to 13,000 clones, with about 88% seen just once and more than 5.5% held by the top ten. Indicated time point: week 3, after first cycle of checkpoint inhibitor. One draw preceded checkpoint blockade; another followed its first cycle at week 3. At 12 weeks after first infusion, RECIST 1.1 defined response for most patients.

V and J are TRBV2 and TRBJ2-1; D may correspond to TRBD1 or TRBD2 (5 bases each). Specimen: blood, collected from a patient treated with checkpoint blockade. The sequence came from a human donor with melanoma. CDR3 DNA sequence: TGTGCCAGCAGTGAGCTCACGGGACCTGAGCAGTTCTTC. Protein: CASSELTGPEQFF.